One and the same sample provided the 8 T cell receptor beta chains below, sequenced in a study of Graves' ophthalmopathy and Graves' hyperthyroidism. RNA transcripts yielded amplified TCR beta CDR3 regions. An opening RT-PCR round employed HTBI primers and preceded a second-round multiplex PCR. TCRdb reanalysed the multiplex PCR reads using MiXCR and keeps one entry per CDR3 protein. This sample has about 400,000 distinct CDR3 sequences; 15% occur once, and the top ten carry around 6.6%. The sequenced sample consisted of peripheral blood. These receptor sequences come from a woman aged 18-29 years with stable Graves' hyperthyroidism.

V is TRBV6-5 and J is TRBJ2-7; TRBD1 matches 11 bases. The length of the CDR3 is 15 residues. The V gene end was trimmed by 5 bases and the J gene end by 3 bases; junction bases not matched to a gene: 6. CDR1 MNHEY and CDR2 SVGAGI come from the germline V gene. The CDR3 DNA sequence: TGTGCCAGCAGTACTACGGACAGGGGGCACTACGAGCAGTACTTC. This gives the protein CASSTTDRGHYEQYF.

This clonotype was found many times. The V and J genes are TRBV20-1 and TRBJ1-2; no reliable D call. Germline assignment: CDR1 DFQATT and CDR2 SNEGSKA (reference sequence). The CDR3 consists of 16 residues. V lost 5 bases, J lost 4 bases, and 23 bases lay in between. CDR3 sequence (DNA): TGCAGTGCTCTATCGACATTCCTCCCTGGCGGCTATGGCTACACCTTC. This encodes CSALSTFLPGGYGYTF.

This clonotype has at least ten counts. V usage is TRBV24-1 and J usage is TRBJ2-4; tentatively, D is TRBD1 or TRBD2 (5 bases each). The CDR3 totals 16 residues. Looked up from germline, CDR1 is KGHDR and CDR2 is SFDVKD. V dropped 3 bases and J dropped 6 bases, with 17 bases sitting between them. The CDR3 nucleotides are TGTGCCACCAGTGATCCTCTCCGGGACGGCTTAAACATTCAGTACTTC. It encodes CATSDPLRDGLNIQYF.

The chain employs TRBV18 and TRBJ1-1; TRBD1 matches 8 bases. Germline V gives CDR1 KGHSH, CDR2 LQKENI. This CDR3 contains 15 residues. The V segment lost 2 bases and the J segment 4 bases; nucleotides outside the gene matches: 6. The CDR3 bases are TGTGCCAGCTCACCAGGACAGGGCTACATCACTGAAGCTTTCTTT. Translated: CASSPGQGYITEAFF.

This clonotype came up many times. V is TRBV6-5 and J is TRBJ1-2; D gene uncertain. The CDR3 length is 13 residues. From germline, CDR1 is MNHEY and CDR2 SVGAGI. Trimming stripped 5 bases from V and 1 base from J, with 8 bases between. CDR3 amino acids: CASSPYSNYGYTF. In nucleotides, the CDR3 is TGTGCCAGCAGTCCCTACAGTAACTATGGCTACACCTTC.

This clonotype has at least ten counts. The rearrangement joins TRBV7-3 to TRBJ1-1; 8 bases align to TRBD1. This CDR3 region has 16 residues. J lost 3 bases, V lost 1 base, and 7 bases had no gene match. Germline V gene lookup returns CDR1 SGHTA and CDR2 FQGTGA. The CDR3 region is CASSLNPGGADTEAFF. CDR3 nucleotide sequence: TGTGCCAGCAGCTTAAATCCAGGGGGCGCGGACACTGAAGCTTTCTTT.

The chain joins TRBV9 to TRBJ2-7; D is perhaps TRBD1 (8 bases). The CDR3 runs 13 residues. CDR1 is SGDLS and CDR2 is YYNGEE in the germline V gene. Trimming took off 4 bases at V and 7 bases at J, with 15 bases between the two ends. DNA for the CDR3: TGTGCCAGCAGCAAGACAGGGGAGGGAGAGCAGTACTTC. Translation gives CASSKTGEGEQYF.

J is TRBJ2-3 and V is TRBV28; D could derive from TRBD1 or TRBD2 (5 bases each). Trimming shortened V by 6 bases and J by 0 bases, and 13 bases separated the two germline ends. Germline V CDR1 and CDR2: MDHEN, SYDVKM. The length of the CDR3 is 15 residues. The CDR3 reads CASRASWDSTDTQYF. The CDR3 nucleotides are TGTGCCAGCAGGGCTTCCTGGGACAGCACAGATACGCAGTATTTT. The variable domain in full, completed from reference TRBV28 and TRBJ2-3, reads DVKVTQSSRYLVKRTGEKVFLECVQDMDHENMFWYRQDPGLGLRLIYFSYDVKMKEKGDIPEGYSVSREKKERFSLILESASTNQTSMYLCASRASWDSTDTQYFGPGTRLTVL.